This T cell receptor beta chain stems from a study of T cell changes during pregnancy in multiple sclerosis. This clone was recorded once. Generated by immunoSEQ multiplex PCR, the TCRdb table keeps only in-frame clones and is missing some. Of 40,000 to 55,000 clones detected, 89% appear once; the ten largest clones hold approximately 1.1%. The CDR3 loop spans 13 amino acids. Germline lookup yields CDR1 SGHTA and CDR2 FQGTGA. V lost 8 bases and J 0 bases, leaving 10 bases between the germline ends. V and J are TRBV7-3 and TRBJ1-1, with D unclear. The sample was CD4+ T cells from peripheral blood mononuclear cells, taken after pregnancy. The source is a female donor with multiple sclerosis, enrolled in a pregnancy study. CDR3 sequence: CASSPGMNTEAFF. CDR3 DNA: TGTGCCAGCTCTCCAGGAATGAACACTGAAGCTTTCTTT.